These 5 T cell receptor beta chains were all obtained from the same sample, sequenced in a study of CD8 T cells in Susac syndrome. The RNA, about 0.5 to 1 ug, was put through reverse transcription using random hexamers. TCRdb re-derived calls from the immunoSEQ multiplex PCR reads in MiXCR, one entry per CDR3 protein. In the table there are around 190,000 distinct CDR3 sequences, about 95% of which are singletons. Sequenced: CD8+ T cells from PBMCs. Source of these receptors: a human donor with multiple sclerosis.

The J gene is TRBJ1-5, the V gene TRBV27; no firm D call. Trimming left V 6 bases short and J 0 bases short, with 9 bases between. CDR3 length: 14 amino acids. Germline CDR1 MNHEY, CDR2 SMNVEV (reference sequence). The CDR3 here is CASRRAASNQPQHF. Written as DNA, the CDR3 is TGTGCCAGCAGGAGGGCAGCTAGCAATCAGCCCCAGCATTTT.

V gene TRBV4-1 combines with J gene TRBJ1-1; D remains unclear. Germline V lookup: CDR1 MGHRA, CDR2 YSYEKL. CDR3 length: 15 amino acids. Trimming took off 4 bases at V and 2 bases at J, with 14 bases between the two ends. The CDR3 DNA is TGCGCCAGCAGCCCCCTATGGACGGCTAACACTGAAGCTTTCTTT. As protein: CASSPLWTANTEAFF.

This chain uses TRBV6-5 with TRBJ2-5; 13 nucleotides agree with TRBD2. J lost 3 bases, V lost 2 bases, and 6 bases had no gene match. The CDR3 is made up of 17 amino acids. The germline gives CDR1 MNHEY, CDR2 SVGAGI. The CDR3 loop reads CASSYEGLAGRKETQYF. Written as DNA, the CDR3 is TGTGCCAGCAGTTACGAGGGACTAGCGGGGCGAAAAGAGACCCAGTACTTC.

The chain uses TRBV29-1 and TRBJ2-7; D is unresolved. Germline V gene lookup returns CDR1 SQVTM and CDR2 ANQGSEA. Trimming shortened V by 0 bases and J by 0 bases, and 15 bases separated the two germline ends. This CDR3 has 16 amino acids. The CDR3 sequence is CSVEDGVAIYSYEQYF. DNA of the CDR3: TGCAGCGTTGAAGATGGAGTAGCTATATACTCCTACGAGCAGTACTTC.

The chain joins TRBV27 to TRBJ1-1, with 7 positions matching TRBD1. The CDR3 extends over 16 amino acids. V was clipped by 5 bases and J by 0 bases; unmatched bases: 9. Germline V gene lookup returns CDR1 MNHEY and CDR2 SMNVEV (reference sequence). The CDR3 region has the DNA TGTGCCAGCAGTGGGGACAGCTCAGGAATGAACACTGAAGCTTTCTTT. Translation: CASSGDSSGMNTEAFF.